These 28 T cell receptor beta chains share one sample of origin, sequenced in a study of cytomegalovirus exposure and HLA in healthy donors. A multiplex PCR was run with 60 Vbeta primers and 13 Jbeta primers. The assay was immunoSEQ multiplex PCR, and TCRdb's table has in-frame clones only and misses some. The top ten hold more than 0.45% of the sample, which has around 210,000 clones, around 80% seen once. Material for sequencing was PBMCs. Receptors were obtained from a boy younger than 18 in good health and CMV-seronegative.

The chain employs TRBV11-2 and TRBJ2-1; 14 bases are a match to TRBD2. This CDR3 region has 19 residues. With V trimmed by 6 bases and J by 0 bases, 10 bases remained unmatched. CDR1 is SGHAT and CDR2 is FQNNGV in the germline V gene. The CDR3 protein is CASSFGLAGGRSSYNEQFF. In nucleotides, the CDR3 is TGTGCCAGCAGTTTCGGACTAGCGGGGGGTCGAAGCTCCTACAATGAGCAGTTCTTC.

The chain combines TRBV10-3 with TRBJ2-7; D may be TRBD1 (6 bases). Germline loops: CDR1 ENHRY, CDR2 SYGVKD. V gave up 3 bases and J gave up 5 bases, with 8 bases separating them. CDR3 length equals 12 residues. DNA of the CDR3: TGTGCCATCAGTGATTCAGGGGACGAGCAGTACTTC. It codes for CAISDSGDEQYF.

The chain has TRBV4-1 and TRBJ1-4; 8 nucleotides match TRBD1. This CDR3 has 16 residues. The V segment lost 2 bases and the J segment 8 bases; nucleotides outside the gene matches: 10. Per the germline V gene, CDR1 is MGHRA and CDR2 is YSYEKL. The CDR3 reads CASSQNAGGVGEKLFF. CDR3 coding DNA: TGCGCCAGCAGCCAAAACGCAGGGGGCGTGGGGGAAAAACTGTTTTTT.

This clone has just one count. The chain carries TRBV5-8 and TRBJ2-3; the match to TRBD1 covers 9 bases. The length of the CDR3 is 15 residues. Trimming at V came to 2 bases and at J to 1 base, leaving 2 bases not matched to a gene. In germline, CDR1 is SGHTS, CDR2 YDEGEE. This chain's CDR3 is CASSFRDRGTDTQYF. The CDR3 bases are TGTGCCAGCAGCTTTAGGGACAGGGGCACAGATACGCAGTATTTT. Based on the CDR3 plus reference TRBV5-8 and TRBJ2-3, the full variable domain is EAGVTQSPTHLIKTRGQQATLRCSPISGHTSVYWYQQALGLGLQFLLWYDEGEERNRGNFPPRFSGRQFPNYSSELNVNALELEDSALYLCASSFRDRGTDTQYFGPGTRLTVL.

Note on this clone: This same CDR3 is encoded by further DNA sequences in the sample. CDR3 sequence (DNA): TGTGCCACCAGCAGAGATAGCGGGGGGGCAGAGACCCAGTACTTC. Its protein is CATSRDSGGAETQYF. This chain connects TRBV15 to TRBJ2-5; 11 bases map to TRBD2. This CDR3 region has 15 residues. With V trimmed by 0 bases and J by 4 bases, 1 base remained unmatched. The germline CDR1 and CDR2 sequences are LNHNV and YYDKDF (reference sequence).

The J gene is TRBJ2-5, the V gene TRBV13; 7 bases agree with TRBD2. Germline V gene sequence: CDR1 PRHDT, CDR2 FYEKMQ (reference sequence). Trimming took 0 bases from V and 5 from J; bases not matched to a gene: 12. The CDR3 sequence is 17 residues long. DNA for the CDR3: TGTGCCAGCAGCTTAGGGTTCCAGTGGGAGGGCCCCGAGACCCAGTACTTC. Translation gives CASSLGFQWEGPETQYF.

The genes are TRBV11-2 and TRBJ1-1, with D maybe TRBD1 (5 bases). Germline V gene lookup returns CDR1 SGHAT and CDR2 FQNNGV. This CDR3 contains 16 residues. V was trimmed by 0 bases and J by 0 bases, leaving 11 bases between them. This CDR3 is CASSLDSGRVNTEAFF. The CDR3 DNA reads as TGTGCCAGCAGCTTAGATTCTGGCAGGGTGAACACTGAAGCTTTCTTT.

CDR3 coding DNA: TGTGCCAGCAGCCGATCAGACAGGGTCTTCACTGAAGCTTTCTTT. It codes for CASSRSDRVFTEAFF. The chain is built from TRBV14 and TRBJ1-1; 7 nucleotides align to TRBD1. Germline V gene data show CDR1 as SGHDN and CDR2 as FVKESK. J lost 4 bases, V lost 4 bases, and 9 bases had no gene match. This CDR3 spans 15 amino acids.

In DNA form, the CDR3 reads TGCGCCAGCAGCGGAACCCAAGCGGGAAGATACGAGCAGTACTTC. It translates to CASSGTQAGRYEQYF. The chain uses TRBV5-1 and TRBJ2-5, with TRBD2 identical over 7 bases. The closer fit of TRBJ2-7 to the DNA end suggests the J call may be wrong. The germline V gene has CDR1 SGHRS and CDR2 YFSETQ. CDR3 size: 15 residues.

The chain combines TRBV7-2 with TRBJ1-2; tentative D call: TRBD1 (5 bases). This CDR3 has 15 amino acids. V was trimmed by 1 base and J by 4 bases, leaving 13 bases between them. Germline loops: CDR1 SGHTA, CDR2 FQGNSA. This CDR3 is CASSLEAGRTYGYTF. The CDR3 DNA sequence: TGTGCCAGCAGCTTAGAAGCAGGGCGGACCTATGGCTACACCTTC.

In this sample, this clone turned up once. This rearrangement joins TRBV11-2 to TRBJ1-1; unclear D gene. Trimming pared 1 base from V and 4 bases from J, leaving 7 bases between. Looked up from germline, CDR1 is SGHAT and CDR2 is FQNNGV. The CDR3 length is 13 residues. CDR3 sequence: CASSLGSGTEAFF. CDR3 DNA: TGTGCCAGCAGCTTAGGGTCCGGCACTGAAGCTTTCTTT.

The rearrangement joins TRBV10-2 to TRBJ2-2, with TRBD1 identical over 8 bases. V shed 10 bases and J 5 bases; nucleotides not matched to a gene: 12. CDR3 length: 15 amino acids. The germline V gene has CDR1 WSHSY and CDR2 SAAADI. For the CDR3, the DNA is TGCGCCATCAAACCCGGACAGGGTTTTACCGGGGAGCTGTTTTTT. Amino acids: CAIKPGQGFTGELFF.

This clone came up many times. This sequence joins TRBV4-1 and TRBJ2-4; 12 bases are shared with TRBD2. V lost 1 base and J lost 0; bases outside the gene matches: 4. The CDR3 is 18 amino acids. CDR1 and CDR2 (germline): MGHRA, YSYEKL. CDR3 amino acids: CASSQGTSGIGAKNIQYF. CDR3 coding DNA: TGCGCCAGCAGCCAAGGGACTAGCGGGATCGGAGCCAAAAACATTCAGTACTTC.

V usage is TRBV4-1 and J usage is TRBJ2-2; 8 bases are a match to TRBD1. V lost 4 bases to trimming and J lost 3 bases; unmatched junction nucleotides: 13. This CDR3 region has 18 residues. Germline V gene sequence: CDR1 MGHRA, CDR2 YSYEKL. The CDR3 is CASSPKPRGRVDTGELFF. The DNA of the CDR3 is TGCGCCAGCAGCCCGAAACCCAGGGGGCGAGTCGACACCGGGGAGCTGTTTTTT.

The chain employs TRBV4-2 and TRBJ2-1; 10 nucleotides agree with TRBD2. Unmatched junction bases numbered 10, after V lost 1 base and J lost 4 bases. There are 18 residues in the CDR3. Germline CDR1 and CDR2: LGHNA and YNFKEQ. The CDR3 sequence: CASSQGPLLAGAYNEQFF. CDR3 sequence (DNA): TGTGCCAGCAGCCAAGGACCTTTGCTAGCGGGGGCTTACAATGAGCAGTTCTTC.

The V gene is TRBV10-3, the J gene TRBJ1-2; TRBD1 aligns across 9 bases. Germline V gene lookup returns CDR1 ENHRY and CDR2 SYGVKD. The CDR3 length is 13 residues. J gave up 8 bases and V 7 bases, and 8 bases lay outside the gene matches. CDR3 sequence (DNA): TGTGCCATCACTCGGGACAGGGATGGCGGCTACACCTTC. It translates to CAITRDRDGGYTF.

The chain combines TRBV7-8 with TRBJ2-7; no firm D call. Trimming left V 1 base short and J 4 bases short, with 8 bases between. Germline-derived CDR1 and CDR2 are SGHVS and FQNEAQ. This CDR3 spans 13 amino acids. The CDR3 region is CASSLETRYEQYF. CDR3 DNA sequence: TGTGCCAGCAGCTTAGAAACGAGATACGAGCAGTACTTC.

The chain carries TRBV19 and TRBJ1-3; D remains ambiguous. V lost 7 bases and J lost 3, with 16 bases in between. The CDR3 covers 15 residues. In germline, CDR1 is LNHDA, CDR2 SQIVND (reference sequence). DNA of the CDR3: TGTGCCAGTACCCTCCCCCAGGTTCTTGGAAACACCATATATTTT. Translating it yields CASTLPQVLGNTIYF.

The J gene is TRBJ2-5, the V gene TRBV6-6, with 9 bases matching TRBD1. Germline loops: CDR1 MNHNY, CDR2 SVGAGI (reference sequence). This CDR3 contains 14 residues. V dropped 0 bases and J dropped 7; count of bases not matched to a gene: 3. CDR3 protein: CASSYSGQGGTQYF. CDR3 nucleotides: TGTGCCAGCAGTTACTCGGGACAGGGAGGGACCCAGTACTTC.

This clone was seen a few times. The CDR3 protein is CASSYGLQDYGYTF. CDR3 sequence (DNA): TGTGCCAGCAGTTACGGCCTCCAAGACTATGGCTACACCTTC. The chain carries TRBV6-5 and TRBJ1-2; D is uncertain. Trimming took off 2 bases at V and 3 bases at J, with 10 bases between the two ends. This CDR3 is built from 14 residues. CDR1 and CDR2 (germline): MNHEY, SVGAGI.

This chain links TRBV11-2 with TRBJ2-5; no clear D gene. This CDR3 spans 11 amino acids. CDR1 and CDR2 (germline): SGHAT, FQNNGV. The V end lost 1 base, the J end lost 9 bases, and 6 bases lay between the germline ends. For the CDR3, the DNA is TGTGCCAGCAGCTTAGCTGGAGCCCAGTACTTC. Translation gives CASSLAGAQYF.

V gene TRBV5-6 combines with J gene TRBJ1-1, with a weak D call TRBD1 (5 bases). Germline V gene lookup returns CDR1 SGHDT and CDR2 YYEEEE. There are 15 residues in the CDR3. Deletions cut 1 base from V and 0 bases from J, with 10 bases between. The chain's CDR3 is CASSLTGTVNTEAFF. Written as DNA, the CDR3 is TGTGCCAGCAGCTTGACCGGGACTGTGAACACTGAAGCTTTCTTT.

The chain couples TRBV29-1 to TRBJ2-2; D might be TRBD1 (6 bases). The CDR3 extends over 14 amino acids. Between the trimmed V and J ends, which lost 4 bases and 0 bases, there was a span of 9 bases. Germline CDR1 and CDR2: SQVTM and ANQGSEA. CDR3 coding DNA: TGCAGCGTTGTAACAGGGACGAACACCGGGGAGCTGTTTTTT. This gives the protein CSVVTGTNTGELFF.

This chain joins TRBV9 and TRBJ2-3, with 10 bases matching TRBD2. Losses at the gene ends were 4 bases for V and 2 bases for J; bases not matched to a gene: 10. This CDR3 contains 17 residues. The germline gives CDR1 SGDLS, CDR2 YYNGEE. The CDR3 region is CASSPSGAGGFTDTQYF. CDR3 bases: TGTGCCAGCAGCCCTTCCGGAGCGGGAGGGTTCACAGATACGCAGTATTTT.

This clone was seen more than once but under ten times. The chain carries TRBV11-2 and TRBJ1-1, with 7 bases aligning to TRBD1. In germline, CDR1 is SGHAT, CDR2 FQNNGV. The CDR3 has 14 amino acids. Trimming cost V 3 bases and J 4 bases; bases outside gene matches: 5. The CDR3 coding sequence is TGTGCCAGCAGCTTGGAGTACAGGGGCACTGAAGCTTTCTTT. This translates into CASSLEYRGTEAFF.

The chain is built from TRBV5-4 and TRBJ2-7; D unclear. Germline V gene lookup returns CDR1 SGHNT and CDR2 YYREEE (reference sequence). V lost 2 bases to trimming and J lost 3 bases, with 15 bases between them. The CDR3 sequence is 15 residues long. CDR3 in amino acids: CASSFNPGTFYEQYF. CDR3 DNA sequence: TGTGCCAGCAGCTTCAACCCAGGAACCTTCTACGAGCAGTACTTC.

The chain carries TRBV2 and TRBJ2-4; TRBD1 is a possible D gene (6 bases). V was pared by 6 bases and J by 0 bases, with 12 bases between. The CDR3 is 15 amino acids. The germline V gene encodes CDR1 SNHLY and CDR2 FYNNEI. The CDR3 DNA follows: TGTGCCAGCAGAAACAGGGCATTAGCCAAAAACATTCAGTACTTC. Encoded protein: CASRNRALAKNIQYF.

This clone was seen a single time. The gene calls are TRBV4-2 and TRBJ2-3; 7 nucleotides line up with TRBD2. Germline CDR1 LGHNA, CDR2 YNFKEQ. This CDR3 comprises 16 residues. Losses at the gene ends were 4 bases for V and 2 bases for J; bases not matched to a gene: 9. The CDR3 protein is CASSPFMGGNTDTQYF. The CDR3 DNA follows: TGTGCCAGCAGCCCGTTTATGGGAGGGAACACAGATACGCAGTATTTT.